This T cell receptor (beta chain) was found in a study of cytomegalovirus exposure and HLA in healthy donors. TCRdb keeps only in-frame clones here, not all; method: immunoSEQ multiplex PCR. The table shows more than 300,000 clones, with just over 85% occurring only once. Trimming took 0 bases from V and 3 from J; bases not matched to a gene: 1. Germline V gene data show CDR1 as SGHAT and CDR2 as FQNNGV. The CDR3 consists of 15 residues. The sample comprised PBMCs. The clonotype comes from a woman under 30 in good health and CMV-seronegative. V and J are TRBV11-2 and TRBJ2-1, with 8 bases aligning to TRBD2. The CDR3 is CASSLEGTSYNEQFF. The DNA for the CDR3 is TGTGCCAGCAGCTTAGAGGGGACTAGCTACAATGAGCAGTTCTTC.